Listed here are 32 T cell receptor beta chains from one sample, sequenced in a study of cytomegalovirus exposure and HLA in healthy donors. Primers included in the PCR were 60 Vbeta and 13 Jbeta primers. TCRdb keeps only in-frame clones here, not all; method: immunoSEQ multiplex PCR. The repertoire holds some 200,000 clones, around 74% seen once, with approximately 1.5% in the top ten. Sequenced sample: PBMCs. These receptor sequences come from a girl between 10 and 17 years old in good health and CMV-seropositive.

The chain is built from TRBV13 and TRBJ2-3; D call uncertain. The ends were cut back, 3 bases at V and 4 bases at J, with 8 bases in the middle. Germline CDR1 reads PRHDT; CDR2 reads FYEKMQ (reference sequence). CDR3 length: 13 amino acids. The CDR3 protein is CASSFSDSDTQYF. The CDR3 coding sequence is TGTGCCAGCAGCTTCTCAGATTCAGATACGCAGTATTTT. Full variable domain (outside the CDR3, taken from reference TRBV13 and TRBJ2-3): AAGVIQSPRHLIKEKRETATLKCYPIPRHDTVYWYQQGPGQDPQFLISFYEKMQSDKGSIPDRFSAQQFSDYHSELNMSSLELGDSALYFCASSFSDSDTQYFGPGTRLTVL.

The chain recombines TRBV7-2 with TRBJ2-5; 7 bases are a match to TRBD2. The CDR3 has 15 residues. Germline trimming cut 6 bases from V and 4 bases from J; bases unmatched to any gene: 11. From germline, CDR1 is SGHTA and CDR2 FQGNSA. The CDR3 loop reads CASRNGGGLSETQYF. In DNA form, the CDR3 reads TGTGCCAGCAGGAATGGCGGGGGTCTGTCAGAGACCCAGTACTTC. Full variable domain (outside the CDR3, taken from reference TRBV7-2 and TRBJ2-5): GAGVSQSPSNKVTEKGKDVELRCDPISGHTALYWYRQSLGQGLEFLIYFQGNSAPDKSGLPSDRFSAERTGGSVSTLTIQRTQQEDSAVYLCASRNGGGLSETQYFGPGTRLLVL.

This clone turned up a few times. The chain has TRBV11-2 and TRBJ2-1; the match to TRBD1 covers 7 bases. Germline lookup yields CDR1 SGHAT and CDR2 FQNNGV. The CDR3 length is 13 residues. J gave up 7 bases and V 6 bases, and 6 bases lay outside the gene matches. This chain's CDR3 is CASRALQGNEQFF. Written as DNA, the CDR3 is TGTGCCAGCAGGGCCCTACAGGGGAATGAGCAGTTCTTC.

This clone was observed a handful of times. V gene TRBV11-3 combines with J gene TRBJ2-2; 8 bases agree with TRBD1. From germline, CDR1 is SGHNT and CDR2 YENEEA. V shed 6 bases, J shed 5 bases, and the junction held 8 bases outside the gene matches. CDR3 length: 15 amino acids. As DNA, the CDR3 is TGTGCCAGCAGGAGGGGACAGGACCTAACCGGGGAGCTGTTTTTT. This codes for CASRRGQDLTGELFF.

The chain recombines TRBV19 with TRBJ1-1; TRBD1 matches 7 bases. V lost 10 bases and J lost 5; bases outside the gene matches: 10. The CDR3 covers 13 residues. CDR1 and CDR2 (germline): LNHDA, SQIVND (reference sequence). CDR3 sequence (DNA): TGTGCCACCAGGGACAGCTTGGGGACTGAAGCTTTCTTT. This codes for CATRDSLGTEAFF.

The CDR3 nucleotides read TGTGCCTGGTCCTCGGGGGATTTAGGGGATACGCAGTATTTT. This translates into CAWSSGDLGDTQYF. The chain is built from TRBV30 and TRBJ2-3, with D possibly TRBD2 on 6 matching bases. In germline, CDR1 is GTSNPN, CDR2 SVGIG (reference sequence). The CDR3 loop spans 14 amino acids. V lost 5 bases and J lost 6, with 18 bases in between.

The chain couples TRBV20-1 to TRBJ1-1; D is unclear. Germline CDR1 reads DFQATT; CDR2 reads SNEGSKA (reference sequence). The CDR3 runs 10 residues. Trimming removed 4 bases from V and 4 bases from J, with 4 bases in between. The CDR3 region is CSATITEAFF. CDR3 DNA sequence: TGCAGTGCTACAATCACTGAAGCTTTCTTT.

The rearrangement joins TRBV12-5 to TRBJ2-5; weak D call: TRBD1 (5 bases). Germline CDR1 and CDR2: LGHNT and FRNRAP. Trimming cost V 6 bases and J 4 bases, with 15 bases left between them. CDR3 size: 14 residues. CDR3 sequence reads: CASGQGRPGETQYF. The CDR3 region has the DNA TGTGCTAGTGGGCAGGGCCGCCCGGGAGAGACCCAGTACTTC.

The V gene is TRBV7-2, the J gene TRBJ1-2; 8 bases are shared with TRBD1. With V trimmed by 4 bases and J by 2 bases, 0 bases remained unmatched. The germline V gene encodes CDR1 SGHTA and CDR2 FQGNSA. The CDR3 is 13 amino acids. The CDR3 region has the DNA TGTGCCAGCAGCTGGACAGGGAACTATGGCTACACCTTC. Its translation is CASSWTGNYGYTF.

This sequence joins TRBV5-6 and TRBJ2-2; D unresolved. CDR1 SGHDT and CDR2 YYEEEE come from the germline V gene. This CDR3 spans 12 amino acids. V lost 1 base and J lost 5, with 3 bases in between. This CDR3 is CASSLSTGELFF. The CDR3 nucleotides are TGTGCCAGCAGCTTGTCAACCGGGGAGCTGTTTTTT.

The chain combines TRBV5-4 with TRBJ1-6; D not resolved. There are 15 residues in the CDR3. Germline CDR1 SGHNT, CDR2 YYREEE (reference sequence). V lost 2 bases to trimming and J lost 0 bases, with 6 bases between them. The DNA for the CDR3 is TGTGCCAGCAGCTTAGCGCGCTCCTATAATTCACCCCTCCACTTT. As protein: CASSLARSYNSPLHF.

V and J are TRBV4-1 and TRBJ2-5; 7 positions match TRBD1. This CDR3 spans 16 amino acids. Looked up from germline, CDR1 is MGHRA and CDR2 is YSYEKL. V lost 0 bases to trimming and J lost 7 bases; unmatched junction nucleotides: 11. In DNA, the CDR3 is TGCGCCAGCAGCCAAGAGATGGGACAGCCGACGGTGACCCAGTACTTC. Protein product: CASSQEMGQPTVTQYF.

This clone occurred a few times. The V gene is TRBV27, the J gene TRBJ1-2; 9 bases fit TRBD1. The CDR3 has 17 residues. V lost 0 bases to trimming and J lost 8 bases; unmatched junction nucleotides: 13. Per germline, CDR1 MNHEY and CDR2 SMNVEV (reference sequence). As DNA, the CDR3 is TGTGCCAGCAGTTTATCGTTCGGAGGACAGGGGCCGTTAGGCTACACCTTC. This translates into CASSLSFGGQGPLGYTF.

The J gene is TRBJ1-5, the V gene TRBV2, with D possibly TRBD1 on 5 matching bases. This CDR3 is 15 amino acids long. Germline CDR1 SNHLY, CDR2 FYNNEI. Trimming cost V 3 bases and J 7 bases, with 16 bases left between them. CDR3 nucleotides: TGTGCCAGCAGTGATGACAGATCATCAGGGCAGCCCCAGCATTTT. Protein sequence: CASSDDRSSGQPQHF.

This rearrangement joins TRBV9 to TRBJ2-7, with 8 bases fitting TRBD1. CDR1 and CDR2 (germline): SGDLS, YYNGEE. The junction had 6 bases not matched to a gene; V was cut back by 5 bases and J by 5 bases. The CDR3 is made up of 13 amino acids. Here the CDR3 DNA reads TGTGCCAGCAGTCCGGGACAGGCGCACGAGCAGTACTTC. Protein product: CASSPGQAHEQYF.

Remarks on this clone: A read error may produce the germline difference seen at one junction end. Other DNA sequences in this sample translate to the same CDR3. V and J are TRBV18 and TRBJ1-6; the match to TRBD1 covers 9 bases. This CDR3 is 14 amino acids long. Germline V gene data show CDR1 as KGHSH and CDR2 as LQKENI. The CDR3: CASSPGTGHSPLHF. The CDR3 DNA reads as TGTGCCAGCTCACCCGGGACAGGGCATTCACCTCTCCACTTT.

The chain has TRBV2 and TRBJ2-1; TRBD1 is a possible D gene (5 bases). The V end lost 7 bases, the J end lost 9 bases, and 13 bases lay between the germline ends. Germline V CDR1 and CDR2: SNHLY, FYNNEI. This CDR3 region has 12 residues. In DNA, the CDR3 is TGTGCCAGCAACGCAGGGTCGGGTGAGCAGTTCTTC. The encoded protein is CASNAGSGEQFF.

The J gene is TRBJ1-4, the V gene TRBV5-1; 7 nucleotides match TRBD1. Germline V CDR1 and CDR2: SGHRS, YFSETQ. The trim removed 0 bases at V and 3 bases at J, leaving 5 bases unmatched. The CDR3 spans 16 residues. CDR3 nucleotides: TGCGCCAGCAGCTTGGGCCGACAGGGAGCTAATGAAAAACTGTTTTTT. Protein product: CASSLGRQGANEKLFF.

The CDR3 loop reads CAISESQGPNTGELFF. CDR3 nucleotides: TGTGCCATCAGTGAGTCTCAGGGTCCGAACACCGGGGAGCTGTTTTTT. The V and J genes are TRBV10-3 and TRBJ2-2; D is possibly TRBD1 (5 bases). The germline V gene encodes CDR1 ENHRY and CDR2 SYGVKD. The CDR3 spans 16 residues. The germline V and J ends were trimmed by 0 bases and 0 bases, with 8 bases remaining between them.

This chain uses TRBV29-1 with TRBJ2-1; 13 bases are shared with TRBD2. V dropped 4 bases and J dropped 3; count of bases not matched to a gene: 3. The CDR3 spans 15 residues. Per the germline V gene, CDR1 is SQVTM and CDR2 is ANQGSEA. The DNA of the CDR3 is TGCAGCGTTGGGGGGACTAGCGGGATCTACAATGAGCAGTTCTTC. Residues: CSVGGTSGIYNEQFF.

V is TRBV5-1 and J is TRBJ2-3; 8 bases align to TRBD1. Losses at the gene ends were 3 bases for V and 4 bases for J; bases not matched to a gene: 1. The CDR3 sequence is 13 residues long. Per germline, CDR1 SGHRS and CDR2 YFSETQ. CDR3 in amino acids: CASSSDRADTQYF. In nucleotides, the CDR3 is TGCGCCAGCAGCTCGGACAGGGCAGATACGCAGTATTTT.

The gene calls are TRBV29-1 and TRBJ2-1; 10 bases fit TRBD2. Per the germline V gene, CDR1 is SQVTM and CDR2 is ANQGSEA. V dropped 3 bases and J dropped 6; count of bases not matched to a gene: 2. The CDR3 is 13 amino acids. CDR3 sequence reads: CSVDVAGGNEQFF. The DNA for the CDR3 is TGCAGCGTTGACGTAGCGGGAGGCAATGAGCAGTTCTTC.

The rearrangement uses TRBV6-5 and TRBJ1-4, with D unclear. With 7 bases removed from V and 0 bases from J, the gap between germline ends came to 9 bases. Germline values: CDR1 MNHEY, CDR2 SVGAGI. This CDR3 spans 14 amino acids. This CDR3 is CASKRTATNEKLFF. DNA of the CDR3: TGTGCCAGCAAAAGAACTGCAACTAATGAAAAACTGTTTTTT.

The chain combines TRBV2 with TRBJ1-4; possibly TRBD1 for D (5 bases). This CDR3 region has 14 residues. The V and J ends lost 8 bases and 5 bases respectively, with 15 bases between them. Germline CDR1 SNHLY, CDR2 FYNNEI. The chain's CDR3 is CASRFDRTNEKLFF. The DNA for the CDR3 is TGTGCCAGCCGCTTTGACAGAACGAATGAAAAACTGTTTTTT.

The rearrangement uses TRBV27 and TRBJ1-2; 8 positions agree with TRBD1. The V gene's germline CDR1 is MNHEY and CDR2 SMNVEV (reference sequence). The CDR3 has 13 amino acids. V shed 6 bases and J 7 bases; nucleotides not matched to a gene: 7. In nucleotides, the CDR3 is TGTGCCAGCAGCTTCCCAGGGGGCGGTGGCTACACCTTC. Its protein is CASSFPGGGGYTF.

This sequence joins TRBV12-5 and TRBJ1-2, with D perhaps TRBD1 (6 bases). There are 15 residues in the CDR3. V was clipped by 0 bases and J by 8 bases, with 16 bases between them. Germline loops: CDR1 LGHNT, CDR2 FRNRAP. Here the CDR3 reads CASGLVLGGAGGYTF. CDR3 coding DNA: TGTGCTAGTGGTTTGGTACTCGGGGGGGCTGGCGGCTACACCTTC.

In this sample, this clone turned up a few times. V is TRBV7-2 and J is TRBJ2-5; 10 nucleotides agree with TRBD2. The CDR3 is made up of 16 amino acids. The germline V gene has CDR1 SGHTA and CDR2 FQGNSA. The junction had 11 bases not matched to a gene; V was cut back by 5 bases and J by 5 bases. As DNA, the CDR3 is TGTGCCAGCAGCCGAGATCTAGCGGGGGTGTCGGAGACCCAGTACTTC. Its translation: CASSRDLAGVSETQYF.

V and J are TRBV6-4 and TRBJ2-3; possible D gene TRBD2, 5 bases. Germline V CDR1 and CDR2: MRHNA, SNTAGT. The CDR3 totals 13 residues. Trimming removed 5 bases at V and 6 bases at J, with 12 bases between. The CDR3 nucleotides are TGTGCCAGCAGTCTCGGGGTTGCGGATACGCAGTATTTT. Protein: CASSLGVADTQYF.

The chain uses TRBV7-9 and TRBJ2-7; D perhaps matches TRBD1 (5 bases). Germline loops: CDR1 SEHNR, CDR2 FQNEAQ (reference sequence). This CDR3 comprises 14 residues. V lost 5 bases and J 4 bases, leaving 15 bases between the germline ends. The CDR3 spells CASSQGLTEYEQYF. The DNA of the CDR3 is TGTGCCAGCAGCCAAGGCCTGACAGAGTACGAGCAGTACTTC.

V usage is TRBV25-1 and J usage is TRBJ1-6; a possible D gene is TRBD1 (5 bases). Trimming shortened V by 1 base and J by 9 bases, and 13 bases separated the two germline ends. Germline CDR1 MGHDK, CDR2 SYGVNS. The CDR3 is made up of 15 amino acids. CDR3 DNA: TGTGCCAGCAGTGAATCCCCCGGGGGAGGTTCACCCCTCCACTTT. It specifies CASSESPGGGSPLHF.

The V gene is TRBV30, the J gene TRBJ2-3; TRBD1 aligns across 7 bases. From germline, CDR1 is GTSNPN and CDR2 SVGIG (reference sequence). The CDR3 length is 14 residues. Trimming at V came to 3 bases and at J to 0 bases, leaving 3 bases not matched to a gene. CDR3 sequence (DNA): TGTGCCTGGAGGACAGGGCGAAGCACAGATACGCAGTATTTT. Amino acids: CAWRTGRSTDTQYF.

The rearrangement uses TRBV4-2 and TRBJ2-1; 7 bases map to TRBD2. Trimming cost V 0 bases and J 4 bases; bases outside gene matches: 3. The germline V gene has CDR1 LGHNA and CDR2 YNFKEQ. The CDR3 sequence is 15 residues long. This CDR3 reads CASSQDWRGYNEQFF. Here the CDR3 DNA reads TGTGCCAGCAGCCAAGATTGGCGGGGGTACAATGAGCAGTTCTTC.